These 30 T cell receptor beta chains share one sample of origin, sequenced in a study of blood T cell repertoires in COVID-19. TCRdb's copy holds only in-frame clones and misses some; the assay was immunoSEQ multiplex PCR. This table has tens of thousands of clones, less than 85% appearing once. Sequencing used peripheral blood. The receptors here all came from a human donor in a cohort sampled during active COVID-19.

This chain joins TRBV4-2 and TRBJ1-5; tentatively, D is TRBD1 (5 bases). This CDR3 region has 15 residues. Germline CDR1 and CDR2: LGHNA and YNFKEQ. V lost 1 base and J 5 bases, leaving 12 bases between the germline ends. The CDR3 DNA follows: TGTGCCAGCAGCCAAGTTGGAACAGGTGATCAGCCCCAGCATTTT. Amino acids: CASSQVGTGDQPQHF.

CDR3 in amino acids: CASSEQGIHGYTF. The CDR3 DNA is TGTGCCAGCAGTGAACAGGGTATCCATGGCTACACCTTC. The chain is built from TRBV6-1 and TRBJ1-2; maybe TRBD1 (5 bases). The CDR3 loop spans 13 amino acids. Germline CDR1 reads MNHNS; CDR2 reads SASEGT. Trimming took 2 bases from V and 6 from J, leaving 10 bases between them.

The chain carries TRBV6-5 and TRBJ2-2; no clear D gene. The CDR3 contains 13 residues. Trimming pared 5 bases from V and 7 bases from J, leaving 11 bases between. From germline, CDR1 is MNHEY and CDR2 SVGAGI. The chain's CDR3 is CASSPKRGGELFF. As DNA, the CDR3 is TGTGCCAGCAGTCCAAAGAGAGGCGGGGAGCTGTTTTTT.

The gene calls are TRBV15 and TRBJ2-3; 14 nucleotides agree with TRBD2. V lost 3 bases to trimming and J lost 6 bases; unmatched junction nucleotides: 8. This CDR3 region has 17 residues. Germline V CDR1 and CDR2: LNHNV, YYDKDF (reference sequence). CDR3 nucleotide sequence: TGTGCCACCAGCAGGTCGACTAGCGGGGGGGCCGGGGATACGCAGTATTTT. Translating it yields CATSRSTSGGAGDTQYF.

The chain links TRBV7-2 to TRBJ1-6; D gene unclear. V shed 2 bases and J shed 5 bases, with 7 bases lying between them. Germline CDR1 reads SGHTA; CDR2 reads FQGNSA. This CDR3 is built from 14 residues. The CDR3 DNA is TGTGCCAGCAGCTTAAGTCAGAATAATTCACCCCTCCACTTT. Encoded protein: CASSLSQNNSPLHF.

The DNA of the CDR3 is TGTGCCAGCAGCTTGGGGGTTTCGGCGGCCGTTAACACCGGGGAGCTGTTTTTT. Its translation: CASSLGVSAAVNTGELFF. V and J are TRBV5-5 and TRBJ2-2; D gene uncertain. Between the trimmed V and J ends, which lost 0 bases and 2 bases, there was a span of 17 bases. This CDR3 region has 18 residues. Germline V gene lookup returns CDR1 SGHKS and CDR2 YYEKEE (reference sequence). The entire variable domain, with the rest obtained from reference TRBV5-5 and TRBJ2-2, is as follows: DAGVTQSPTHLIKTRGQQVTLRCSPISGHKSVSWYQQVLGQGPQFIFQYYEKEERGRGNFPDRFSARQFPNYSSELNVNALLLGDSALYLCASSLGVSAAVNTGELFFGEGSRLTVL.

The J gene is TRBJ1-2, the V gene TRBV6-5; possible D gene TRBD1, 6 bases. The V end lost 0 bases, the J end lost 8 bases, and 19 bases lay between the germline ends. CDR1 MNHEY and CDR2 SVGAGI come from the germline V gene. The CDR3 spans 16 residues. This chain's CDR3 is CASSYSETGTIGGYTF. The CDR3 nucleotides read TGTGCCAGCAGTTACTCCGAAACAGGGACGATCGGAGGCTACACCTTC.

About this clone itself: The junction shows a germline mismatch at one end, possibly a read error. This chain connects TRBV5-3 to TRBJ2-5, with 14 bases matching TRBD2. TRBV5-3 qualifies as an ORF whose function is uncertain. This CDR3 comprises 18 residues. The CDR3 coding sequence is TGTGCCAGAAGCTCGCCCAGGACTAGCGGGAGGACCCAAGGGACCCAGTACTTC. Residues: CARSSPRTSGRTQGTQYF.

With regard to this clone: At one boundary the junction diverges from the germline segment, which might be a read error. The rearrangement uses TRBV7-6 and TRBJ2-5, with 7 bases identical to TRBD1. The CDR3 length is 15 residues. Germline V gene data show CDR1 as SGHVS and CDR2 as FNYEAQ. DNA for the CDR3: TGTGCCAGCAGCGCAACAACAGGGGCCGTATCACCCGCGAACTTC. Residues: CASSATTGAVSPANF. Using reference TRBV7-6 and TRBJ2-5 for the parts outside the CDR3, the full variable domain is GAGVSQSPRYKVTKRGQDVALRCDPISGHVSLYWYRQALGQGPEFLTYFNYEAQQDKSGLPNDRFSAERPEGSISTLTIQRTEQRDSAMYRCASSATTGAVSPANFGPGTRLLVL.

The V gene is TRBV5-5, the J gene TRBJ2-3; TRBD2 aligns across 7 bases. The germline CDR1 and CDR2 sequences are SGHKS and YYEKEE (reference sequence). J lost 3 bases, V lost 3 bases, and 7 bases had no gene match. The length of the CDR3 is 15 residues. The CDR3 region is CASSWGGVVTDTQYF. CDR3 DNA: TGTGCCAGCAGCTGGGGGGGAGTTGTAACAGATACGCAGTATTTT. The variable domain in full, with the rest retrieved from reference TRBV5-5 and TRBJ2-3, is DAGVTQSPTHLIKTRGQQVTLRCSPISGHKSVSWYQQVLGQGPQFIFQYYEKEERGRGNFPDRFSARQFPNYSSELNVNALLLGDSALYLCASSWGGVVTDTQYFGPGTRLTVL.

The chain links TRBV2 to TRBJ1-2; weak D call: TRBD1 (6 bases). V was pared by 7 bases and J by 0 bases, with 9 bases between. The CDR3 runs 13 residues. Germline V gene sequence: CDR1 SNHLY, CDR2 FYNNEI. The CDR3 is CASTGTPNYGYTF. The CDR3 nucleotides are TGTGCCAGCACCGGGACACCTAACTATGGCTACACCTTC.

The V gene is TRBV7-9, the J gene TRBJ1-2; no clear D gene. CDR3 length: 12 amino acids. Germline CDR1 and CDR2: SEHNR and FQNEAQ (reference sequence). Between the trimmed V and J ends, which lost 4 bases and 8 bases, there was a span of 11 bases. CDR3: CASSSALEGYTF. The CDR3 DNA reads as TGTGCCAGCAGCTCAGCGCTCGAGGGCTACACCTTC.

The J gene is TRBJ1-2, the V gene TRBV14; 11 bases line up with TRBD1. V gave up 3 bases and J gave up 4 bases; unmatched junction bases: 1. CDR1 is SGHDN and CDR2 is FVKESK in the germline V gene. The CDR3 spans 14 residues. The CDR3 region is CASSQGTGGYGYTF. The DNA of the CDR3 is TGTGCCAGCAGCCAGGGGACAGGGGGCTATGGCTACACCTTC.

The chain carries TRBV15 and TRBJ2-5; no firm D call. The CDR3 extends over 14 amino acids. V was clipped by 1 base and J by 3 bases, with 9 bases between them. CDR1 LNHNV and CDR2 YYDKDF come from the germline V gene (reference sequence). CDR3 DNA: TGTGCCACCAGCAGAGGTTTCTCTAAAGAGACCCAGTACTTC. Translation: CATSRGFSKETQYF.

The chain has TRBV7-9 and TRBJ2-1, with TRBD2 matching 7 bases. The CDR3 sequence is 13 residues long. Germline assignment: CDR1 SEHNR and CDR2 FQNEAQ (reference sequence). J was trimmed by 6 bases and V by 5 bases; bases with no gene match: 4. The CDR3 loop is CASSGTTSNEQFF. As DNA, the CDR3 is TGTGCCAGCAGCGGGACTACAAGCAATGAGCAGTTCTTC.

V gene TRBV5-1 combines with J gene TRBJ2-5; 8 nucleotides agree with TRBD2. The length of the CDR3 is 16 residues. The V and J ends lost 1 base and 5 bases, in that order; junction bases with no gene match: 10. CDR1 and CDR2 (germline): SGHRS, YFSETQ. The CDR3 loop reads CASSLYPGGTRETQYF. The CDR3 DNA is TGCGCCAGCAGCTTGTACCCGGGGGGGACCCGGGAGACCCAGTACTTC.

The chain is built from TRBV5-1 and TRBJ2-7; the match to TRBD1 covers 7 bases. CDR3 length: 14 amino acids. V lost 0 bases, J lost 2 bases, and 2 bases stayed unmatched. Per germline, CDR1 SGHRS and CDR2 YFSETQ. The CDR3 DNA is TGCGCCAGCAGCTTGGGGGACAGAACCTACGAGCAGTACTTC. Its protein is CASSLGDRTYEQYF.

The rearrangement joins TRBV6-6 to TRBJ2-3; D is undetermined. V dropped 0 bases and J dropped 6 bases, with 16 bases sitting between them. Germline CDR1 is MNHNY and CDR2 is SVGAGI (reference sequence). CDR3 size: 16 residues. CDR3 region: CASSYSQANPTDTQYF. The CDR3, as DNA: TGTGCCAGCAGTTACTCCCAGGCCAACCCAACGGATACGCAGTATTTT.

The DNA for the CDR3 is TGTGCCAGCAGCCCCCCTAATACCGGGGAGCTGTTTTTT. Its protein product is CASSPPNTGELFF. This rearrangement joins TRBV5-4 to TRBJ2-2, with D uncertain. Deletions cut 4 bases from V and 5 bases from J, with 9 bases between. The CDR3 totals 13 residues. The germline gives CDR1 SGHNT, CDR2 YYREEE (reference sequence).

The rearrangement links TRBV7-9 to TRBJ2-3, with 13 bases lining up with TRBD2. Germline lookup yields CDR1 SEHNR and CDR2 FQNEAQ (reference sequence). J gave up 2 bases and V 4 bases, and 6 bases lay outside the gene matches. The CDR3 loop spans 17 amino acids. The CDR3 sequence is CASSWRTSGGSTDTQYF. The CDR3 DNA reads TGTGCCAGCAGCTGGAGGACTAGCGGGGGTTCCACAGATACGCAGTATTTT. Full variable domain (remainder filled in from reference TRBV7-9 and TRBJ2-3): DTGVSQNPRHKITKRGQNVTFRCDPISEHNRLYWYRQTLGQGPEFLTYFQNEAQLEKSRLLSDRFSAERPKGSFSTLEIQRTEQGDSAMYLCASSWRTSGGSTDTQYFGPGTRLTVL.

This clone was detected only once. This rearrangement joins TRBV7-2 to TRBJ2-7; TRBD2 aligns across 10 bases. This CDR3 region has 18 residues. Germline CDR1 SGHTA, CDR2 FQGNSA. Germline trimming cut 3 bases from V and 5 bases from J; bases unmatched to any gene: 16. The CDR3 region has the DNA TGTGCCAGCAGCTTTCGGCGGGGTATAGCGGGGGGTATGGACGAGCAGTACTTC. Translation: CASSFRRGIAGGMDEQYF.

The chain combines TRBV11-3 with TRBJ2-1, with TRBD2 as a possible D gene (7 bases). CDR3 length: 16 residues. In germline, CDR1 is SGHNT, CDR2 YENEEA. Trimming removed 1 base from V and 0 bases from J, with 10 bases in between. The CDR3 DNA reads as TGTGCCAGCAGCTTAGGAGGGGGGGGCTCCTACAATGAGCAGTTCTTC. It is translated as CASSLGGGGSYNEQFF.

Here the CDR3 DNA reads TGTGCCAGCAGCATTACTAGCGGGGAGAGGCACGAGCAGTACTTC. It specifies CASSITSGERHEQYF. The chain is built from TRBV11-2 and TRBJ2-7, with TRBD2 matching over 10 bases. The CDR3 is made up of 15 amino acids. From germline, CDR1 is SGHAT and CDR2 FQNNGV. V shed 5 bases, J shed 5 bases, and the junction held 9 bases outside the gene matches.

In its sample, this clone was seen once. V gene TRBV30 combines with J gene TRBJ1-1; 7 bases are shared with TRBD1. J lost 11 bases, V lost 3 bases, and 6 bases had no gene match. The CDR3 spans 11 residues. CDR1 GTSNPN and CDR2 SVGIG come from the germline V gene (reference sequence). CDR3 loop: CAWSRDRWAFF. The DNA for the CDR3 is TGTGCCTGGAGCCGGGACAGATGGGCTTTCTTT.

The gene calls are TRBV28 and TRBJ2-3; 10 nucleotides agree with TRBD2. Trimming removed 11 bases from V and 6 bases from J; junction bases left unmatched: 8. Germline CDR1 is MDHEN and CDR2 is SYDVKM. The length of the CDR3 is 13 residues. Written as DNA, the CDR3 is TGTGCCGCCGAGCGGGGGGGCGTGGATACGCAGTATTTT. Translation: CAAERGGVDTQYF.

This sequence joins TRBV24-1 and TRBJ2-1; D is uncertain. CDR3 length: 11 residues. Germline V gene data show CDR1 as KGHDR and CDR2 as SFDVKD. Between the trimmed V and J ends, which lost 0 bases and 11 bases, there was a span of 4 bases. As DNA, the CDR3 is TGTGCCACCAGTGATTTGCTACAGCAGTTCTTC. As protein: CATSDLLQQFF.

V is TRBV7-9 and J is TRBJ2-1; tentatively, D is TRBD1 (6 bases). This CDR3 has 15 amino acids. Trimming removed 5 bases at V and 0 bases at J, with 11 bases between. Germline V lookup: CDR1 SEHNR, CDR2 FQNEAQ (reference sequence). CDR3 protein: CASSLTGSSYNEQFF. For the CDR3, the DNA is TGTGCCAGCAGCCTAACAGGGAGCTCCTACAATGAGCAGTTCTTC.

V usage is TRBV19 and J usage is TRBJ2-1, with 9 nucleotides matching TRBD2. The CDR3 totals 17 residues. V lost 3 bases, J lost 4 bases, and 10 bases stayed unmatched. Germline V CDR1 and CDR2: LNHDA, SQIVND (reference sequence). The CDR3, as DNA: TGTGCCAGTAGTATCGATAGCGGGGGATCTAGTTACAATGAGCAGTTCTTC. Residues: CASSIDSGGSSYNEQFF.

V and J are TRBV7-2 and TRBJ2-1; D gene uncertain. Trimming took off 4 bases at V and 7 bases at J, with 11 bases between the two ends. The germline CDR1 and CDR2 sequences are SGHTA and FQGNSA. The length of the CDR3 is 13 residues. The CDR3 nucleotides are TGTGCCAGCAGCTCCTATTTCGGGAATGAGCAGTTCTTC. Translation gives CASSSYFGNEQFF.

The chain joins TRBV3-1 (or the pseudogene TRBV3-2) to TRBJ2-2; 11 nucleotides agree with TRBD2. Germline trimming cut 8 bases from V and 6 bases from J; bases unmatched to any gene: 2. Germline assignment: CDR1 LGHDT and CDR2 YNNKEL (reference sequence). The CDR3 consists of 13 residues. The CDR3 DNA reads as TGTGCCAGCGAGGGACTAGCGGCCGGGGAGCTGTTTTTT. It specifies CASEGLAAGELFF.